The rows below give T cell receptor beta chains drawn from one sample of a study of cytomegalovirus exposure and HLA in healthy donors. TCRdb keeps only in-frame clones here, not all; method: immunoSEQ multiplex PCR. Its listing shows under 200,000 clones. Sequenced input: PBMCs. The receptors derive from a woman between 18 and 30 years old in good health and CMV-seropositive. The CDR3 runs from the conserved cysteine through the conserved F or W. D genes are given only for firm matches.

J: TRBJ2-4
V: TRBV7-9
D: -
DNA: TGTGCCAGCAGCCCCCCCTTGGGGGGAGTTGCCAAAAACATTCAGTACTTC
CDR3: CASSPPLGGVAKNIQYF

J: TRBJ2-5
V: TRBV6-5
D: -
DNA: TGTGCCAGCTCAGAACCACATCAAGAGACCCAGTACTTC
CDR3: CASSEPHQETQYF

J: TRBJ1-1
V: TRBV15
D: -
DNA: TGTGCCACCAGCAGAGACAGGGAATGGACTGAAGCTTTCTTT
CDR3: CATSRDREWTEAFF

J: TRBJ2-3
V: TRBV29-1
D: -
DNA: TGCAGCGTAGAGACAGGAAATACGCAGTATTTT
CDR3: CSVETGNTQYF

J: TRBJ1-6
V: TRBV18
D: TRBD1
DNA: TGTGCCAGCTCACCTAGGACAGGGTCTAATTCACCCCTCCACTTT
CDR3: CASSPRTGSNSPLHF

J: TRBJ1-1
V: TRBV30
D: TRBD1
DNA: TGTGCCTGGAGTACTCACCGGGACAGTGACTTAGGCACTGAAGCTTTCTTT
CDR3: CAWSTHRDSDLGTEAFF

J: TRBJ2-5
V: TRBV5-4
D: -
DNA: TGTGCCAGCAGCCAAGGAGGGTGGCAAGAGACCCAGTACTTC
CDR3: CASSQGGWQETQYF

J: TRBJ1-1
V: TRBV30
D: -
DNA: TGTGCCTGGAGTTTAACCGGGGGGAGGGCCGAAGCTTTCTTT
CDR3: CAWSLTGGRAEAFF

J: TRBJ1-2
V: TRBV9
D: TRBD1
DNA: TGTGCCAGCAGCGGTTTGGGACAGACTAACTATGGCTACACCTTC
CDR3: CASSGLGQTNYGYTF

J: TRBJ2-1
V: TRBV5-6
D: -
DNA: TGTGCCAGCAGCTTTTCGGAAGGGCTAGGGGTAAACAATGAGCAGTTCTTC
CDR3: CASSFSEGLGVNNEQFF

J: TRBJ2-3
V: TRBV7-3
D: -
DNA: TGTGCCAGCAGCCACACTGACTCCACAGATACGCAGTATTTT
CDR3: CASSHTDSTDTQYF

J: TRBJ2-3
V: TRBV5-4
D: TRBD2
DNA: TGTGCCAGCAGCTTAACGGGAGGCCCCACAGATACGCAGTATTTT
CDR3: CASSLTGGPTDTQYF

J: TRBJ2-1
V: TRBV6-6
D: TRBD1
DNA: TGTGCCAGCAGTTACCCGGGACAGGGGGTCAGTGAGCAGTTCTTC
CDR3: CASSYPGQGVSEQFF

J: TRBJ1-2
V: TRBV5-1
D: TRBD1
DNA: TGCGCCAGCAGCATAACCGGGACAGATAACTATGGCTACACCTTC
CDR3: CASSITGTDNYGYTF

J: TRBJ2-2
V: TRBV30
D: TRBD2
DNA: TGTGCCTGGAGTACCCCACTAGCGGGTACCGGGGAGCTGTTTTTT
CDR3: CAWSTPLAGTGELFF

J: TRBJ1-2
V: TRBV6-6
D: TRBD1
DNA: TGTGCCAGCAGAGACAGGGGGAATGGCTACACCTTC
CDR3: CASRDRGNGYTF

J: TRBJ2-5
V: TRBV19
D: -
DNA: TGTGCCAGTAGGAGGGAAGAGACCCAGTACTTC
CDR3: CASRREETQYF

J: TRBJ2-3
V: TRBV4-2
D: TRBD2
DNA: TGTGCCAGCAGCCAAGATAGGACTAGCGGGGATACGCAGTATTTT
CDR3: CASSQDRTSGDTQYF

J: TRBJ1-2
V: TRBV2
D: -
DNA: TGTGCCAGCAGCGACAGGTCGCGTGGCTACACCTTC
CDR3: CASSDRSRGYTF

J: TRBJ2-7
V: TRBV19
D: TRBD1
DNA: TGTGCCAGTAGTTGGTCGGACAGGGAATACTACGAGCAGTACTTC
CDR3: CASSWSDREYYEQYF

J: TRBJ1-1
V: TRBV9
D: -
DNA: TGTGCCAGCAGCGCCGGGACAAACACTGAAGCTTTCTTT
CDR3: CASSAGTNTEAFF

J: TRBJ1-4
V: TRBV11-1
D: TRBD1
DNA: TGTGCCAGCAGCCAGTCCGGGACAGGGAATGAAAAACTGTTTTTT
CDR3: CASSQSGTGNEKLFF

J: TRBJ1-5
V: TRBV2
D: TRBD1
DNA: TGTGCCAGCAGTGATCAGGGGGCCGGCAATCAGCCCCAGCATTTT
CDR3: CASSDQGAGNQPQHF

J: TRBJ1-1
V: TRBV6-5
D: -
DNA: TGTGCCACCCGATTGGGAGGGAGGGACGAAGCTTTCTTT
CDR3: CATRLGGRDEAFF

J: TRBJ1-4
V: TRBV7-2
D: -
DNA: TGTGCCAGCAGCCTATCCCCGGGAGGGAATGAAAAACTGTTTTTT
CDR3: CASSLSPGGNEKLFF

J: TRBJ1-1
V: TRBV19
D: -
DNA: TGTGCCAGTAGTACCTATAACACTGAAGCTTTCTTT
CDR3: CASSTYNTEAFF

J: TRBJ1-2
V: TRBV7-8
D: -
DNA: TGTGCCAGCAGCTCGACAGTTTTTGGCTACACCTTC
CDR3: CASSSTVFGYTF

J: TRBJ2-3
V: TRBV5-5
D: TRBD2
DNA: TGTGCCAGCAGGGGGGGGGAACCAGGGCAGTATTTT
CDR3: CASRGGEPGQYF

J: TRBJ2-3
V: TRBV7-2
D: -
DNA: TGTGCCAGCAACCCAACAACGGCGGAGTTCGGCACAGATACGCAGTATTTT
CDR3: CASNPTTAEFGTDTQYF

J: TRBJ1-2
V: TRBV5-4
D: -
DNA: TGTGCCAGCAGCTTACGCGAGGATGGCTACACCTTC
CDR3: CASSLREDGYTF

J: TRBJ1-1
V: TRBV30
D: TRBD1
DNA: TGTACCTGGAGTGTACAGGGGGCGCGGACTGAAGCTTTCTTT
CDR3: CTWSVQGARTEAFF

J: TRBJ2-7
V: TRBV20-1
D: -
DNA: TGCAGTGCGAGAGTAGACTACCAGCAGTACTTC
CDR3: CSARVDYQQYF

J: TRBJ2-7
V: TRBV30
D: -
DNA: TGTGCCTGGAGTGTAAGTTGGAGACTCCGGTCCTACGAGCAGTACTTC
CDR3: CAWSVSWRLRSYEQYF

J: TRBJ2-3
V: TRBV6-5
D: -
DNA: TGTGCCAGCAGTAGACAGAACCCTAGCACAGATACGCAGTATTTT
CDR3: CASSRQNPSTDTQYF

J: TRBJ2-1
V: TRBV5-1
D: TRBD2
DNA: TGCGCCAGCAGCGCTAGCGGGAGGACGTACAATGAGCAGTTCTTC
CDR3: CASSASGRTYNEQFF

J: TRBJ1-6
V: TRBV18
D: TRBD1
DNA: TGTGCCAGCTCACCCTCGGGACAGGGTGTGGGTTCACCCCTCCACTTT
CDR3: CASSPSGQGVGSPLHF

J: TRBJ2-6
V: TRBV7-2
D: -
DNA: TGTGCCAGCAGCTTAGGGCGGGCCAACGTCCTGACTTTC
CDR3: CASSLGRANVLTF

J: TRBJ2-7
V: TRBV6-1
D: -
DNA: TGTGCCAGCAGTGACCCCTCGACACCTCCCTACGAGCAGTACTTC
CDR3: CASSDPSTPPYEQYF

J: TRBJ1-5
V: TRBV19
D: TRBD1
DNA: TGTGCCAGTAGTCCCCGATTCGACAGGGGCAATCAGCCCCAGCATTTT
CDR3: CASSPRFDRGNQPQHF

J: TRBJ2-7
V: TRBV5-1
D: TRBD1
DNA: TGCGCCAGCAGCCCGCTTATCCGGGACAGGGGGACCGAGCAGTACTTC
CDR3: CASSPLIRDRGTEQYF

J: TRBJ2-7
V: TRBV5-6
D: -
DNA: TGTGCCAGCAGCTTCCCGGGGGAAAGCTACGAGCAGTACTTC
CDR3: CASSFPGESYEQYF

J: TRBJ2-7
V: TRBV5-1
D: TRBD1
DNA: TGCGCCAGCAGTATTTTCGGGACAGGGCTAAACGAGCAGTACTTC
CDR3: CASSIFGTGLNEQYF

J: TRBJ1-1
V: TRBV6-6
D: -
DNA: TGTGCCACCTCTCTCAGGAGGGAGGACACTGAAGCTTTCTTT
CDR3: CATSLRREDTEAFF

J: TRBJ1-2
V: TRBV4-3
D: -
DNA: TGCGCCAGCAGCCGCACGGGCTATGGCTACACCTTC
CDR3: CASSRTGYGYTF

J: TRBJ1-3
V: TRBV10-1
D: TRBD1
DNA: TGCGCCAGCGCTAGGACAGGTTCCCCATTCCGAGCCGGCTCTGGAAACACCATATATTTT
CDR3: CASARTGSPFRAGSGNTIYF

J: TRBJ2-1
V: TRBV5-1
D: -
DNA: TGCGCCAGCAGCTTAGGGCTAGCCGACAATGAGCAGTTCTTC
CDR3: CASSLGLADNEQFF

J: TRBJ2-7
V: TRBV7-2
D: TRBD2
DNA: TGTGCCAGCAGCTTCGGGGGGAAGCAGTACTTC
CDR3: CASSFGGKQYF

J: TRBJ2-5
V: TRBV11-3
D: TRBD1
DNA: TGTGCCAGCAGCCCCCCGACAGGGGTGGAGACCCAGTACTTC
CDR3: CASSPPTGVETQYF

J: TRBJ1-5
V: TRBV7-9
D: -
DNA: TGTGCCAGCAGCCCCGAGGGCAGGGGAAATCAGCCCCAGCATTTT
CDR3: CASSPEGRGNQPQHF

J: TRBJ2-2
V: TRBV5-1
D: -
DNA: TGCGCCAGCAGCTTGGTAGGAGGGACCGGGGAGCTGTTTTTT
CDR3: CASSLVGGTGELFF

J: TRBJ2-2
V: TRBV25-1
D: -
DNA: TGTGCCAGCAGTGAAATCGGTCGAACCGGGGAGCTGTTTTTT
CDR3: CASSEIGRTGELFF

J: TRBJ2-1
V: TRBV23-1
D: -
DNA: TGCGCCAGCAGTCAACGAAAAGCTTACCACAATGAGCAGTTCTTC
CDR3: CASSQRKAYHNEQFF

J: TRBJ2-7
V: TRBV11-2
D: TRBD2
DNA: TGTGCCAGCAGCTTCAGACTAGCGGGATTCTACGAGCAGTACTTC
CDR3: CASSFRLAGFYEQYF

J: TRBJ2-7
V: TRBV27
D: TRBD2
DNA: TGTGCCAGCAGTCCGGAACCTAGCGGGCAAACCTACGAGCAGTACTTC
CDR3: CASSPEPSGQTYEQYF

J: TRBJ2-1
V: TRBV27
D: TRBD1
DNA: TGTGCCAGCAGTTCCCGGGACAGGGGGTTGCATGAGCAGTTCTTC
CDR3: CASSSRDRGLHEQFF